Listed below are T cell receptor beta chains from one sample, sequenced in a study of blood T cell repertoires in COVID-19. Profiled with immunoSEQ multiplex PCR; TCRdb holds only in-frame clones, not every one. The sample includes about 49,000 clones, around 86% of them seen just once. Sequencing used peripheral blood. All receptors derive from a woman over 75 with COVID-19, enrolled during active disease. Both conserved end residues are part of each CDR3. Fields, in order: D gene, J gene, clone size, V gene, CDR3 DNA, CDR3 protein. The D gene is left open where the match is weak. Rows may omit the clone size; those that give it use once, few, many or a size class.

d_call: TRBD2
j_call: TRBJ2-3
clone_size: NA
v_call: TRBV29-1
cdr3_nt: TGCACCGGGATGGGCGGAGTAGCGGGAGAAGCAGATACGCAGTATTTT
cdr3_aa: CTGMGGVAGEADTQYF

d_call: TRBD2
j_call: TRBJ2-1
clone_size: once
v_call: TRBV11-2
cdr3_nt: TGTGCCAGCGGACTAGCGGGGGAATACAATGAGCAGTTCTTC
cdr3_aa: CASGLAGEYNEQFF

d_call: NA
j_call: TRBJ1-4
clone_size: NA
v_call: TRBV5-5
cdr3_nt: TGTGCCAGCAGCTTGCTCTATGGCGGTCGGGAAAAACTGTTTTTT
cdr3_aa: CASSLLYGGREKLFF

d_call: NA
j_call: TRBJ2-5
clone_size: NA
v_call: TRBV30
cdr3_nt: TGTGCCTGGAGTGTGGGACAGCCGGGGGAAGAGACCCAGTACTTC
cdr3_aa: CAWSVGQPGEETQYF

d_call: NA
j_call: TRBJ1-4
clone_size: NA
v_call: TRBV18
cdr3_nt: TGTGCCAGCTCACCACGATCGGCTAGGGGATTGGGTGAAAAACTGTTTTTT
cdr3_aa: CASSPRSARGLGEKLFF

d_call: NA
j_call: TRBJ2-2
clone_size: NA
v_call: TRBV12-3/TRBV12-4
cdr3_nt: TGTGCCAATAGTAAGGAGTCCGGGGAGCTGTTTTTT
cdr3_aa: CANSKESGELFF

d_call: NA
j_call: TRBJ2-3
clone_size: NA
v_call: TRBV11-2
cdr3_nt: TGTGCCAGCAGCTTATTGACTACCCTTGGCACAGATACGCAGTATTTT
cdr3_aa: CASSLLTTLGTDTQYF

d_call: NA
j_call: TRBJ2-7
clone_size: NA
v_call: TRBV5-6
cdr3_nt: TGTGCCAGCAGCTTGTCACAGTACGAGCAGTACTTC
cdr3_aa: CASSLSQYEQYF

d_call: NA
j_call: TRBJ1-6
clone_size: NA
v_call: TRBV6-4
cdr3_nt: TGTGCCAGCAGTCCACAGGCCAATTCACCCCTCCACTTT
cdr3_aa: CASSPQANSPLHF

d_call: NA
j_call: TRBJ1-1
clone_size: few
v_call: TRBV3-1/TRBV3-2
cdr3_nt: TGTGCCAGCAGCCAGCTCGGCACTGAAGCTTTCTTT
cdr3_aa: CASSQLGTEAFF